The T cell receptor beta chain described here comes from a study of blood T cell repertoires in COVID-19. Background on the study: PBMCs, B-cell-depleted T cells, or T cells were the source of the cDNA or gDNA that made up the material.

The authors' processing: Estimated nucleated cell counts came from reference gene primer amplification. Sequencing was performed with immunoSEQ multiplex PCR; in TCRdb, only in-frame clones are kept and a portion is missing. V and J calls and clone size follow that table, whereas D and trimming were derived from the DNA. The sample consists of around 250,000 clones, roughly 82% of them appearing once. CDR3 size: 13 residues. Looked up from germline, CDR1 is MNHEY and CDR2 is SVGAGI. Trimming took 6 bases from V and 2 from J, leaving 10 bases between them. The sequence derives from a man at least 80 years old with acute or convalescent COVID-19. This sequence joins TRBV6-5 and TRBJ1-2; no definite D call. The sequenced sample was peripheral blood. The CDR3: CASRVGGNYGYTF. The DNA for the CDR3 is TGTGCCAGCAGGGTCGGCGGCAACTATGGCTACACCTTC.